This TCR beta chain derives from a study of blood T cell repertoires in COVID-19. At the level of the study: T cells, B-cell-depleted T cells, or PBMCs provided the cDNA or gDNA that served as material.

The CDR3 is 15 residues long. V was trimmed by 6 bases and J by 5 bases, leaving 14 bases between them. Germline V gene sequence: CDR1 KGHSH, CDR2 LQKENI. Profiling relied on immunoSEQ multiplex PCR, and the TCRdb table lists in-frame clones only, not all of them. The table has 200,000 to 300,000 clones, about 82% seen once. The sequence was collected from a man over 45 with COVID-19, enrolled during active disease. The chain combines TRBV18 with TRBJ1-6; D is possibly TRBD1 (6 bases). Sequencing input: peripheral blood. The CDR3 DNA follows: TGTGCCAGCTCCCCAGGACAGACAGATAATTCACCCCTCCACTTT. Its translation: CASSPGQTDNSPLHF.